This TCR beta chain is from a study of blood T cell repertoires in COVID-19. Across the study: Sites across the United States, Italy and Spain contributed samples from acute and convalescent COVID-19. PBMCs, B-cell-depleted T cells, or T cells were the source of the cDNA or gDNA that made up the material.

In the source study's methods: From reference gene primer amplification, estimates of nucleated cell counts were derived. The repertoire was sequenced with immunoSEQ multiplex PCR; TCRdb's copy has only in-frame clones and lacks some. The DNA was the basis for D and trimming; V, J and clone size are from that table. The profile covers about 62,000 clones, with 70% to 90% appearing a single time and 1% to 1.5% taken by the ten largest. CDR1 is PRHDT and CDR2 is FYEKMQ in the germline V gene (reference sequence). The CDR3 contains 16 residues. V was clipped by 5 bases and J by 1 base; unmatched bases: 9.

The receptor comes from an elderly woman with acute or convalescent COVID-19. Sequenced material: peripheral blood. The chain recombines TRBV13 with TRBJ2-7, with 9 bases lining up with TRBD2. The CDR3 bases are TGTGCCAGCAGCATTACCCCGGGACTAGCATCCTACGAGCAGTACTTC. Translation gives CASSITPGLASYEQYF.